Presented here are 2 T cell receptor beta chains from one specimen sequenced in a study of patients and donors after allogeneic stem cell transplantation (TCRdb year 2020). Receptors were amplified or captured by RT-PCR. Sequenced using a NextSeq 550. Starting from the raw public reads, TCRdb applied fastp trimming at Q25, assembled clones with MiXCR and retained in-frame beta chains. One record per CDR3 amino acid sequence lists the most common genes and DNA. The table for this sample lists fewer than 15,000 distinct CDR3 sequences; less than 25% of them were counted only once. The ten most abundant clones make up approximately 55% of the sample. Sequencing was performed on blood, either unsorted or a sorted T cell fraction (not recorded which). Every receptor here comes from a human donor who was either an allogeneic HSCT recipient or a stem cell or donor lymphocyte infusion donor (not recorded which). It is not recorded whose cells these are; they may come from a transplant donor.

The chain combines TRBV4-2 with TRBJ2-5; 13 nucleotides align to TRBD2. This CDR3 comprises 17 residues. V was clipped by 3 bases and J by 4 bases; unmatched bases: 8. CDR1 and CDR2 (germline): LGHNA, YNFKEQ. The CDR3 bases are TGTGCCAGCAGCCAGGGGGGACTAGCGGGAAAGCGAGAGACCCAGTACTTC. Protein product: CASSQGGLAGKRETQYF.

This clonotype turned up a few times. The chain recombines TRBV28 with TRBJ1-5; D is possibly TRBD1 (5 bases). Germline CDR1 is MDHEN and CDR2 is SYDVKM. Trimming pared 3 bases from V and 4 bases from J, leaving 13 bases between. The CDR3 covers 15 residues. The CDR3 region has the DNA TGTGCCAGCAGTTTCTGGGGGGTCATGAATCAGCCCCAGCATTTT. Its protein is CASSFWGVMNQPQHF.